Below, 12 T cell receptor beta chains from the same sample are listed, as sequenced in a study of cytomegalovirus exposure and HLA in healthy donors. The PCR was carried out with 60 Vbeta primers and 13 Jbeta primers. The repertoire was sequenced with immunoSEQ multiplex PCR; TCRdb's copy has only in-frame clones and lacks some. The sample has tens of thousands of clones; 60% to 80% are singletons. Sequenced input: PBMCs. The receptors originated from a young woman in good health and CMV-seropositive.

As DNA, the CDR3 is TGTGCCTGGAGTGTACCCGGAGGGTATGAAAAACTGTTTTTT. Encoded protein: CAWSVPGGYEKLFF. The chain joins TRBV30 to TRBJ1-4; the D is unclear. Germline loops: CDR1 GTSNPN, CDR2 SVGIG (reference sequence). CDR3 length equals 14 residues. V lost 0 bases and J 6 bases, leaving 11 bases between the germline ends.

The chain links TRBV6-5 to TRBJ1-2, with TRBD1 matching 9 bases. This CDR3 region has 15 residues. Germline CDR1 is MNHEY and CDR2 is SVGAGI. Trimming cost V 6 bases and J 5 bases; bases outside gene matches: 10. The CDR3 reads CASSPRQGVGYGYTF. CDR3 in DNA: TGTGCCAGCAGCCCCCGACAGGGGGTAGGGTATGGCTACACCTTC.

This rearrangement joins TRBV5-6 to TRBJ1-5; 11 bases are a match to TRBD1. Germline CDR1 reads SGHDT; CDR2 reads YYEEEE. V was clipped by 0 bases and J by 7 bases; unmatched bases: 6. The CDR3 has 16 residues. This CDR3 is CASSLGGQGARQPQHF. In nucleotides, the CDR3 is TGTGCCAGCAGCTTGGGAGGACAGGGGGCTCGGCAGCCCCAGCATTTT.

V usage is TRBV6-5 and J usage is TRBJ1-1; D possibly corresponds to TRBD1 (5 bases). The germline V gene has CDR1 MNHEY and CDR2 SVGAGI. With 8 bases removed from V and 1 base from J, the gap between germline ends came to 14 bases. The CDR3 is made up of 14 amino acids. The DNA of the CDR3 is TGTGCCAGCGTCCCAGGGTGGGCGAACACTGAAGCTTTCTTT. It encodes CASVPGWANTEAFF.

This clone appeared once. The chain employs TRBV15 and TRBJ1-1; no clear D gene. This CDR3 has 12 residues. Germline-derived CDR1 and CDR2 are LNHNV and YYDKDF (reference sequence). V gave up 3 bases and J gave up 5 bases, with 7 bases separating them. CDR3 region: CATSSQWTEAFF. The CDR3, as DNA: TGTGCCACCAGCAGTCAGTGGACTGAAGCTTTCTTT.

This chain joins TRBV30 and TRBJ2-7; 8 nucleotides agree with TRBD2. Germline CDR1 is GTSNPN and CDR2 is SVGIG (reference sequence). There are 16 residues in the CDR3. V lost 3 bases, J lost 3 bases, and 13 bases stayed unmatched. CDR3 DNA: TGTGCCTGGAGGATTAATAGCGGGACACAGAGCTACGAGCAGTACTTC. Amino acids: CAWRINSGTQSYEQYF. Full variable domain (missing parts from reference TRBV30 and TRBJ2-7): SQTIHQWPATLVQPVGSPLSLECTVEGTSNPNLYWYRQAAGRGLQLLFYSVGIGQISSEVPQNLSASRPQDRQFILSSKKLLLSDSGFYLCAWRINSGTQSYEQYFGPGTRLTVT.

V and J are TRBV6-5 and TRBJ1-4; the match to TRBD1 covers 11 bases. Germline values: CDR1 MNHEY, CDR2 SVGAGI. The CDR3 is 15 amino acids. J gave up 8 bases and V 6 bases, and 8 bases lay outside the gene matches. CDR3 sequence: CASRPDRGRYEKLFF. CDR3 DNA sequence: TGTGCCAGCAGACCGGACAGGGGGCGATACGAAAAACTGTTTTTT.

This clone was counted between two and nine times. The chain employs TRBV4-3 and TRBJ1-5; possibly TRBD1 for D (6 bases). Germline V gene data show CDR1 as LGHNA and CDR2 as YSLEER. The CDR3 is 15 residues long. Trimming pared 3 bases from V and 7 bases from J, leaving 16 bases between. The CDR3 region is CASSQIGGAGQPQHF. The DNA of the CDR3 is TGCGCCAGCAGCCAGATAGGGGGGGCTGGGCAGCCCCAGCATTTT.

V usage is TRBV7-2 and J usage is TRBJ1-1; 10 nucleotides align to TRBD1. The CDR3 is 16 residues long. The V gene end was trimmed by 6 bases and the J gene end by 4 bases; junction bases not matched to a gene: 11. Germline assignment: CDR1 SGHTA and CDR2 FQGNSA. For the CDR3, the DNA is TGTGCCAGCAGTCCCACGACCGGACAGGGGGTCACTGAAGCTTTCTTT. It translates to CASSPTTGQGVTEAFF.

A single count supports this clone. The CDR3 loop reads CASSPGQGANQPQHF. For the CDR3, the DNA is TGTGCCAGCAGTCCGGGACAGGGGGCAAACCAGCCCCAGCATTTT. J is TRBJ1-5 and V is TRBV28; TRBD1 matches at 12 bases. This CDR3 contains 15 residues. Germline assignment: CDR1 MDHEN and CDR2 SYDVKM. The J segment lost 7 bases and the V segment lost 5 bases, leaving 6 bases of the junction unmatched.

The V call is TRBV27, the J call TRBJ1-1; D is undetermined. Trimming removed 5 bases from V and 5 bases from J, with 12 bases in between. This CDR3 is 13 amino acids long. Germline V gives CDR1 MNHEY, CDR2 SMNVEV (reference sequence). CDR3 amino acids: CASSRVGWTEAFF. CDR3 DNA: TGTGCCAGCAGTCGGGTTGGTTGGACTGAAGCTTTCTTT.

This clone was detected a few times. The CDR3 DNA reads as TGTGCCAGCAGCTTAGTGCGGGACAGGGGACAGACCCAGTACTTC. Its translation: CASSLVRDRGQTQYF. The rearrangement uses TRBV7-2 and TRBJ2-5, with 10 positions matching TRBD1. V lost 1 base, J lost 6 bases, and 5 bases stayed unmatched. CDR3 size: 15 residues. From germline, CDR1 is SGHTA and CDR2 FQGNSA.